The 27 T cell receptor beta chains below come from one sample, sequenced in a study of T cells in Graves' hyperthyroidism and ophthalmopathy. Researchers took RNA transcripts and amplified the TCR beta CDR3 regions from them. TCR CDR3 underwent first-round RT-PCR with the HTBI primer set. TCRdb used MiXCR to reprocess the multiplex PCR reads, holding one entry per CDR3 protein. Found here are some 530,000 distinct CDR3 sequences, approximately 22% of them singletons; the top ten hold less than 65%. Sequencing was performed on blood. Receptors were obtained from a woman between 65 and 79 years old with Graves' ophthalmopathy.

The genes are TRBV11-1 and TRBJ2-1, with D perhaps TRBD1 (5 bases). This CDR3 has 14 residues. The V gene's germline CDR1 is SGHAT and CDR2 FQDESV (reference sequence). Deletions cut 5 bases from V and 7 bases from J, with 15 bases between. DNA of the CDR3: TGTGCCAGCAGCCCCAGGGCCTTGGGGAATGAGCAGTTCTTC. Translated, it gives CASSPRALGNEQFF.

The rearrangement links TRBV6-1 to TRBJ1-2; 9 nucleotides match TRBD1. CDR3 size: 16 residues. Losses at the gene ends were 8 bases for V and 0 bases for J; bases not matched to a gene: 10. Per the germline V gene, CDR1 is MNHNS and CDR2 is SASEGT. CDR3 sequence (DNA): TGTGCCAGCTCTCGACAGGGGGTTAATCCTAACTATGGCTACACCTTC. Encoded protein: CASSRQGVNPNYGYTF.

The CDR3: CASSLRPGLYNEQFF. CDR3 DNA: TGTGCCAGCAGCCTACGCCCGGGACTTTACAATGAGCAGTTCTTC. The gene calls are TRBV7-2 and TRBJ2-1, with TRBD2 as a possible D gene (6 bases). CDR1 is SGHTA and CDR2 is FQGNSA in the germline V gene. The CDR3 is 15 amino acids. Trimming took off 5 bases at V and 4 bases at J, with 15 bases between the two ends.

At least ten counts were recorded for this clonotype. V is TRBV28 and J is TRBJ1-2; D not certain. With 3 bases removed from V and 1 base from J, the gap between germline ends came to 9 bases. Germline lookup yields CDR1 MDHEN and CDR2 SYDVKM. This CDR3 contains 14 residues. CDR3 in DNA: TGTGCCAGCAGTTTTGCAGGTTTTAACTATGGCTACACCTTC. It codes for CASSFAGFNYGYTF.

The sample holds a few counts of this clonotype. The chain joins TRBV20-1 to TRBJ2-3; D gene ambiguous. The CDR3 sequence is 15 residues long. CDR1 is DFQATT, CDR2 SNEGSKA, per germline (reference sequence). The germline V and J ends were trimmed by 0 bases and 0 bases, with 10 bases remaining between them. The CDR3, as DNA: TGCAGTGCTAGAGATACAGCGAGAAGCACAGATACGCAGTATTTT. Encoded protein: CSARDTARSTDTQYF.

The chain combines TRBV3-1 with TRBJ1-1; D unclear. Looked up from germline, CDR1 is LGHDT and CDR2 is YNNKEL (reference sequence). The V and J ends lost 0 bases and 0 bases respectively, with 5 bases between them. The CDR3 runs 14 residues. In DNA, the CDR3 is TGTGCCAGCAGCCAAGAAGTAGTGAACACTGAAGCTTTCTTT. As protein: CASSQEVVNTEAFF.

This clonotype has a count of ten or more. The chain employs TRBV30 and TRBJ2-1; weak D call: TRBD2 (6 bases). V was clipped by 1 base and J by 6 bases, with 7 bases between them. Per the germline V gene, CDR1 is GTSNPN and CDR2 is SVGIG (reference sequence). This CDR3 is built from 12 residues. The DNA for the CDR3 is TGTGCCTGGAGTGGGGGAGGCAATGAGCAGTTCTTC. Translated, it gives CAWSGGGNEQFF.

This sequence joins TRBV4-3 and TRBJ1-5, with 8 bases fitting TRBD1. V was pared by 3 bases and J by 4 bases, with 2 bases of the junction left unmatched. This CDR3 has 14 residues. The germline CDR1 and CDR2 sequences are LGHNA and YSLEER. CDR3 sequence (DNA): TGCGCCAGCAGCCAGTGGACAGGGAATCAGCCCCAGCATTTT. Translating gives CASSQWTGNQPQHF.

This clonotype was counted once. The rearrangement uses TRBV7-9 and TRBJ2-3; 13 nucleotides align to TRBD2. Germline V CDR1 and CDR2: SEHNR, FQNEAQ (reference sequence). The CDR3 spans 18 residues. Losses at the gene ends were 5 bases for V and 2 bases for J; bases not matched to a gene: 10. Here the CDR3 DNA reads TGTGCCAGCAGCAGAGGGACTAGCGGGACCCTTCCCACAGATACGCAGTATTTT. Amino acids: CASSRGTSGTLPTDTQYF.

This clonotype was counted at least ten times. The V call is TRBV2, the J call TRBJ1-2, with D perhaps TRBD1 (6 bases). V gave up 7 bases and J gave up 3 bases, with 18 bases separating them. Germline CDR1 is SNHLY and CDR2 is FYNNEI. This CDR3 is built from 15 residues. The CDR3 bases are TGTGCCAGCACCGAAGGGCAGGGGCTCTACTATGGCTACACCTTC. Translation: CASTEGQGLYYGYTF.

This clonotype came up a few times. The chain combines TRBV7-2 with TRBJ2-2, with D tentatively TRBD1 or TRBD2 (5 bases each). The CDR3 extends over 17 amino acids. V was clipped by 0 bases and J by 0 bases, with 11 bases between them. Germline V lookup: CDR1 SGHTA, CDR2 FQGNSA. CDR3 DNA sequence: TGTGCCAGCAGCTTAGCGCTAGGGACGGCGAACACCGGGGAGCTGTTTTTT. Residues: CASSLALGTANTGELFF.

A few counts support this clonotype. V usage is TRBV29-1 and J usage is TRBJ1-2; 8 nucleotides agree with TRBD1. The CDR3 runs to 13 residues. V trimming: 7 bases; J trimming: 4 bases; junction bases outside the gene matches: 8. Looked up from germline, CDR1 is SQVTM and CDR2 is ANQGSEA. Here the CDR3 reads CSAAGGYGYGYTF. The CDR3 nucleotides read TGCAGCGCCGCAGGGGGCTACGGCTATGGCTACACCTTC.

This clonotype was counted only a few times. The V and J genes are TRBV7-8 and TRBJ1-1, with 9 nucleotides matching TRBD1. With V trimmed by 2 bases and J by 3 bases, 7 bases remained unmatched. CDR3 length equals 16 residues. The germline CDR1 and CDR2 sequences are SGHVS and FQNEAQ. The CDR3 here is CASSLSGQGTYTEAFF. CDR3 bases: TGTGCCAGCAGCTTATCTGGACAGGGGACGTACACTGAAGCTTTCTTT.

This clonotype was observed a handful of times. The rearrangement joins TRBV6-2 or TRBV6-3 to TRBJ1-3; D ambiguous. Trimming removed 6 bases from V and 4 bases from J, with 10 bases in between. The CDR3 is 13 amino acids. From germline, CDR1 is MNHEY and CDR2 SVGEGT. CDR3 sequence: CASRNDGGNTIYF. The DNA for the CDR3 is TGTGCCAGCAGAAACGACGGGGGAAACACCATATATTTT.

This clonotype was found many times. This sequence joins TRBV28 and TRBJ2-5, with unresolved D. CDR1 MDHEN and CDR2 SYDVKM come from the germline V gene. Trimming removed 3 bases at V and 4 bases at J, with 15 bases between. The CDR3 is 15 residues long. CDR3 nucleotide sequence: TGTGCCAGCAGTTTGATTGGCTGGGCCGGAGAGACCCAGTACTTC. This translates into CASSLIGWAGETQYF. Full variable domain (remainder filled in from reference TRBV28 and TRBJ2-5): DVKVTQSSRYLVKRTGEKVFLECVQDMDHENMFWYRQDPGLGLRLIYFSYDVKMKEKGDIPEGYSVSREKKERFSLILESASTNQTSMYLCASSLIGWAGETQYFGPGTRLLVL.

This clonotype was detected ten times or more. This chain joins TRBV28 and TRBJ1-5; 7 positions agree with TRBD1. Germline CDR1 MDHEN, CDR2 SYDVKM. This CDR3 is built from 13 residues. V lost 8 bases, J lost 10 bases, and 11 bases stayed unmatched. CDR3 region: CASSGQTFGPQHF. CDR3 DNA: TGTGCCAGCTCGGGACAGACCTTTGGACCCCAGCATTTT. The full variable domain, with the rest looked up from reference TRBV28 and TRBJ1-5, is DVKVTQSSRYLVKRTGEKVFLECVQDMDHENMFWYRQDPGLGLRLIYFSYDVKMKEKGDIPEGYSVSREKKERFSLILESASTNQTSMYLCASSGQTFGPQHFGDGTRLSIL.

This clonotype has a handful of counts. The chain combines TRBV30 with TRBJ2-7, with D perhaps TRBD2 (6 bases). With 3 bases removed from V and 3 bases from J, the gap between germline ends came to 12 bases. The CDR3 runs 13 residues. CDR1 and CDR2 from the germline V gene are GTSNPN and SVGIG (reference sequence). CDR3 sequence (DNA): TGTGCCTGGAGGGAGACTAGAAACTACGAGCAGTACTTC. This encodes CAWRETRNYEQYF.

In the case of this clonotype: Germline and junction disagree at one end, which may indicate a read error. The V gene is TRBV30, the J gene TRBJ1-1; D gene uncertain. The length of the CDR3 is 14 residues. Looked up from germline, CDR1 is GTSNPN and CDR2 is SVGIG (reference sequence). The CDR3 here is CAWRLNLMNTEALF. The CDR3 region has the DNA TGTGCCTGGAGACTAAACTTAATGAACACTGAAGCTTTATTT.

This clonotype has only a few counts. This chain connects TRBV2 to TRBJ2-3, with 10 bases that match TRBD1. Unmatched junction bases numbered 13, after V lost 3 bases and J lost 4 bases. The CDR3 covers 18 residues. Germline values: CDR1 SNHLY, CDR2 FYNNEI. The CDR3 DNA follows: TGTGCCAGCAGTGATGGGAGGGGGACAGGGGTTTACGCAGATACGCAGTATTTT. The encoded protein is CASSDGRGTGVYADTQYF.

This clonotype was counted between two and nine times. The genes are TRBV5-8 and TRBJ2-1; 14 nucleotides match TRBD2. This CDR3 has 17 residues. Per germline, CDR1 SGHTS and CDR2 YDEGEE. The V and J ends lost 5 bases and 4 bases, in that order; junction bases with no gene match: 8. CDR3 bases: TGTGCCAGCAGGACCGGGACTAGCGGGAGATATTACAATGAGCAGTTCTTC. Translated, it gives CASRTGTSGRYYNEQFF.

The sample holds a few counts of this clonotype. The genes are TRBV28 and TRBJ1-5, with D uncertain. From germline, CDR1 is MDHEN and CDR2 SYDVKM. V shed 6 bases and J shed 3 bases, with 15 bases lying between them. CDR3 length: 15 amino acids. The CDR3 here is CASRPRDYHNQPQHF. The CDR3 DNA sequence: TGTGCCAGCAGACCCCGGGATTATCACAATCAGCCCCAGCATTTT.

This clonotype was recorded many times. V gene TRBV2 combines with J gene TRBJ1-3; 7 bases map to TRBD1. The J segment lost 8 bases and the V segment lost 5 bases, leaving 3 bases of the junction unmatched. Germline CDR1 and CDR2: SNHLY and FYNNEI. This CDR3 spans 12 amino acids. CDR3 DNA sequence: TGTGCCAGCAGTTTCAGGGGGGACACCATATATTTT. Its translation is CASSFRGDTIYF.

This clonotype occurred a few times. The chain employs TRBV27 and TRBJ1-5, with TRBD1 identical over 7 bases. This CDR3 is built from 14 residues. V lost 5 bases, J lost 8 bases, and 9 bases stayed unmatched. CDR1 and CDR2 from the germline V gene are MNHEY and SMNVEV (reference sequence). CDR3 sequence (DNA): TGTGCCAGCAGTGTATACAGGGGAACGGAGCCCCAGCATTTT. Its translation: CASSVYRGTEPQHF.

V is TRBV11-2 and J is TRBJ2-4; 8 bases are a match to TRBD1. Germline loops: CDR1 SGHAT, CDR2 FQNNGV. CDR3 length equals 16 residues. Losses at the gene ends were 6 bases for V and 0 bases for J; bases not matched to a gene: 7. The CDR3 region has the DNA TGTGCCAGCAGTTCATGGACAGGGATAGCCAAAAACATTCAGTACTTC. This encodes CASSSWTGIAKNIQYF.

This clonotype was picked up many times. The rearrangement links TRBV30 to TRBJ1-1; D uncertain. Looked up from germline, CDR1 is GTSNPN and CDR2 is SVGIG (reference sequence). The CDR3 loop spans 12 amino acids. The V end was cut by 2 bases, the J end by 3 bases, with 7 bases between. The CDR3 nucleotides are TGTGCCTGGAGTAATGGGTACACTGAAGCTTTCTTT. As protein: CAWSNGYTEAFF.

The CDR3 reads CASRPLVENSYEQYF. As DNA, the CDR3 is TGTGCCAGTCGTCCCCTGGTGGAGAATTCCTACGAGCAGTACTTC. The chain joins TRBV6-1 to TRBJ2-7; D gene uncertain. The length of the CDR3 is 15 residues. Between the trimmed V and J ends, which lost 9 bases and 1 base, there was a span of 19 bases. Germline V lookup: CDR1 MNHNS, CDR2 SASEGT.

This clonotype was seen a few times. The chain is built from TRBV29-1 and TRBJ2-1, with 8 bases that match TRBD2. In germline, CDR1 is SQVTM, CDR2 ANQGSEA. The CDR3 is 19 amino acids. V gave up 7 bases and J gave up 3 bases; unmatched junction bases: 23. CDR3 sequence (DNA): TGCAGCGCCCGGGGGAGGGCGGGAGGTACCCAACATGTCTACAATGAGCAGTTCTTC. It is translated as CSARGRAGGTQHVYNEQFF.